This passage covers 4 T cell receptor beta chains from one sample sequenced in a study of cytomegalovirus exposure and HLA in healthy donors. With 60 Vbeta and 13 Jbeta primers, the PCR was carried out. The data were produced by immunoSEQ multiplex PCR, yet TCRdb's version contains in-frame clones alone and is incomplete. This table has 100,000 to 120,000 clones, 12% to 15% appearing once. The material sequenced was PBMCs. These TCRs come from a female donor in good health and CMV-seronegative.

A few counts support this clone. The chain recombines TRBV4-1 with TRBJ1-1; D is perhaps TRBD1 (5 bases). The CDR3 sequence is 14 residues long. V gave up 1 base and J gave up 5 bases, with 11 bases separating them. CDR1 is MGHRA and CDR2 is YSYEKL in the germline V gene. The CDR3 region is CASSQVLRGTEAFF. The CDR3 coding sequence is TGCGCCAGCAGCCAAGTATTAAGGGGAACTGAAGCTTTCTTT.

The rearrangement links TRBV6-5 to TRBJ2-1; 10 bases fit TRBD2. The CDR3 totals 16 residues. Germline CDR1 is MNHEY and CDR2 is SVGAGI. Trimming cost V 4 bases and J 2 bases; bases outside gene matches: 5. The DNA for the CDR3 is TGTGCCAGCAGTTTTCTTAGCGGGGGGACCTACAATGAGCAGTTCTTC. This sequence encodes CASSFLSGGTYNEQFF.

This clone turned up a few times. This CDR3 reads CAWMRVNTEAFF. DNA for the CDR3: TGTGCCTGGATGAGGGTGAACACTGAAGCTTTCTTT. The V gene is TRBV30, the J gene TRBJ1-1, with unresolved D. Germline lookup yields CDR1 GTSNPN and CDR2 SVGIG (reference sequence). V was clipped by 4 bases and J by 0 bases, with 6 bases between them. CDR3 length: 12 residues.

In its sample, this clone was seen a few times. The CDR3: CASSLRGQGGGHSPLHF. CDR3 DNA sequence: TGTGCCAGCAGCTTAAGAGGGCAGGGGGGAGGTCATTCACCCCTCCACTTT. V and J are TRBV7-2 and TRBJ1-6; TRBD1 matches at 7 bases. The CDR3 totals 17 residues. After removal of 2 bases from V and 8 bases from J, the junction contained 12 bases not matched to a gene. The germline CDR1 and CDR2 sequences are SGHTA and FQGNSA.